A single sample is the source of the 27 T cell receptor beta chains below, sequenced in a study of OX40 agonist ivuxolimab in advanced cancers. Repertoires were generated with immunoSEQ multiplex PCR, while TCRdb's copy carries only in-frame clones and drops some. The sample includes 30,000 to 40,000 clones, approximately 79% of them seen just once. The sample was CD4+ or CD8+ T cells sorted from blood, taken in a trial of the OX40 agonist ivuxolimab. All receptors come from an adult with an advanced solid tumor such as melanoma, head and neck, liver or kidney cancer.

This clone was detected only a few times. The rearrangement joins TRBV6-5 to TRBJ1-5, with TRBD1 identical over 11 bases. With V trimmed by 4 bases and J by 6 bases, 2 bases remained unmatched. CDR3 length equals 14 residues. Germline lookup yields CDR1 MNHEY and CDR2 SVGAGI. The CDR3 reads CASSSGQGAQPQHF. The CDR3 nucleotides are TGTGCCAGCAGTTCTGGACAGGGGGCTCAGCCCCAGCATTTT.

The rearrangement links TRBV7-6 to TRBJ2-7, with D possibly called TRBD1 or TRBD2 (7 bases each). Trimming removed 6 bases from V and 0 bases from J, with 15 bases in between. This CDR3 contains 15 residues. Germline CDR1 is SGHVS and CDR2 is FNYEAQ. The CDR3 sequence: CASSPAGTASYEQYF. CDR3 sequence (DNA): TGTGCCAGCAGTCCAGCGGGGACAGCCTCCTACGAGCAGTACTTC.

The V and J genes are TRBV6-6 and TRBJ1-5; perhaps TRBD1 as D (6 bases). CDR3 length: 13 residues. Germline V gene data show CDR1 as MNHNY and CDR2 as SVGAGI (reference sequence). Trimming took off 7 bases at V and 9 bases at J, with 16 bases between the two ends. The CDR3 is CASKQDSFWPQHF. CDR3 bases: TGTGCCAGCAAGCAGGACAGTTTTTGGCCCCAGCATTTT.

The CDR3 region is CASSFSDFRGEKLFF. DNA for the CDR3: TGTGCCAGCAGTTTTTCCGATTTTAGAGGTGAAAAACTGTTTTTT. The chain combines TRBV27 with TRBJ1-4; D call uncertain. This CDR3 comprises 15 residues. V lost 3 bases and J lost 7, with 15 bases in between. CDR1 and CDR2 (germline): MNHEY, SMNVEV (reference sequence).

The gene calls are TRBV30 and TRBJ1-2; possibly TRBD1 for D (5 bases). CDR1 and CDR2 from the germline V gene are GTSNPN and SVGIG (reference sequence). Trimming removed 4 bases at V and 4 bases at J, with 13 bases between. The CDR3 is made up of 13 amino acids. The CDR3 region is CAWTPSGTYGYTF. CDR3 DNA sequence: TGTGCCTGGACACCCTCTGGGACCTATGGCTACACCTTC.

The chain couples TRBV6-4 to TRBJ2-3; 7 bases are shared with TRBD1. V lost 3 bases to trimming and J lost 0 bases; unmatched junction nucleotides: 0. Germline lookup yields CDR1 MRHNA and CDR2 SNTAGT. The CDR3 runs to 14 residues. DNA for the CDR3: TGTGCCAGCAGTGAGGGACAGAGCACAGATACGCAGTATTTT. It yields the protein CASSEGQSTDTQYF.

V and J are TRBV7-6 and TRBJ2-7; 10 positions match TRBD1. The CDR3 contains 15 residues. The V segment lost 5 bases and the J segment 9 bases; nucleotides outside the gene matches: 13. Germline V gene sequence: CDR1 SGHVS, CDR2 FNYEAQ. For the CDR3, the DNA is TGTGCCAGCAGCATCGGACAGGGGGTGACGACAAGGCAGTACTTC. This gives the protein CASSIGQGVTTRQYF.

V is TRBV19 and J is TRBJ2-5; 11 bases are shared with TRBD1. Germline loops: CDR1 LNHDA, CDR2 SQIVND (reference sequence). This CDR3 comprises 13 residues. V shed 6 bases, J shed 5 bases, and the junction held 2 bases outside the gene matches. CDR3 sequence (DNA): TGTGCCAGTAGATGGACAGGGGGCGAGACCCAGTACTTC. Amino acid sequence: CASRWTGGETQYF.

This clone was counted a few times. The genes are TRBV5-1 and TRBJ1-3; maybe TRBD1 (6 bases). The V gene lost 4 bases and the J gene lost 4 bases, with 15 bases spanning the gap. The germline V gene has CDR1 SGHRS and CDR2 YFSETQ. CDR3 length: 15 residues. CDR3 bases: TGCGCCAGCAGCCTGCGACCGGACAGAGGAAACACCATATATTTT. It is translated as CASSLRPDRGNTIYF.

This rearrangement joins TRBV28 to TRBJ2-7, with 8 nucleotides matching TRBD1. The CDR3 consists of 15 residues. Germline values: CDR1 MDHEN, CDR2 SYDVKM. The junction had 10 bases not matched to a gene; V was cut back by 8 bases and J by 1 base. Here the CDR3 DNA reads TGTGCCAGCCCACCGACGACAGGGGATTCCTACGAGCAGTACTTC. It yields the protein CASPPTTGDSYEQYF.

The chain recombines TRBV5-8 with TRBJ2-3, with TRBD2 identical over 9 bases. This CDR3 has 16 residues. Germline-derived CDR1 and CDR2 are SGHTS and YDEGEE. The ends lost 4 bases at V and 1 base at J; junction bases unmatched: 7. This chain's CDR3 is CASSPSLAGRTDTQYF. The CDR3 nucleotides are TGTGCCAGCAGCCCAAGCCTAGCGGGACGCACAGATACGCAGTATTTT.

This chain joins TRBV9 and TRBJ2-5; no clear D. With the DNA end fitting TRBJ2-7 better, the J assignment may be wrong. CDR1 SGDLS and CDR2 YYNGEE come from the germline V gene. CDR3 length: 14 residues. CDR3 protein: CASSFDPSSYEQYF. CDR3 nucleotide sequence: TGTGCCAGCAGCTTCGACCCTAGCTCCTACGAGCAGTACTTC.

The rearrangement joins TRBV6-1 to TRBJ2-1; D ambiguous. Looked up from germline, CDR1 is MNHNS and CDR2 is SASEGT. The CDR3 runs 13 residues. V lost 6 bases to trimming and J lost 0 bases, with 6 bases between them. The CDR3 spells CASRGSSYNEQFF. In DNA, the CDR3 is TGTGCCAGCAGAGGCAGCTCCTACAATGAGCAGTTCTTC.

The J gene is TRBJ2-3, the V gene TRBV7-3; 11 positions match TRBD2. Germline V CDR1 and CDR2: SGHTA, FQGTGA. V lost 3 bases, J lost 1 base, and 3 bases stayed unmatched. This CDR3 is 16 amino acids long. CDR3 sequence: CASSLQTSGGTDTQYF. The DNA for the CDR3 is TGTGCCAGCAGCTTGCAGACTAGCGGGGGCACAGATACGCAGTATTTT.

The chain couples TRBV13 to TRBJ2-7; D remains unclear. Germline assignment: CDR1 PRHDT and CDR2 FYEKMQ (reference sequence). V lost 3 bases and J 0 bases, leaving 9 bases between the germline ends. The CDR3 has 14 residues. CDR3 amino acids: CASSFGETSYEQYF. Written as DNA, the CDR3 is TGTGCCAGCAGCTTTGGCGAGACCTCCTACGAGCAGTACTTC.

By proportion, this clone is medium-sized. This chain joins TRBV4-1 and TRBJ1-3, with D possibly being TRBD1 (5 bases). The CDR3 runs 16 residues. CDR1 MGHRA and CDR2 YSYEKL come from the germline V gene. The V end was cut by 1 base, the J end by 0 bases, with 10 bases between. CDR3 DNA: TGCGCCAGCAGCCAAGGGAGGGGTGACTCTGGAAACACCATATATTTT. Its translation is CASSQGRGDSGNTIYF.

The chain combines TRBV6-5 with TRBJ2-1; TRBD2 might be the D (6 bases). The CDR3 contains 14 residues. Trimming pared 7 bases from V and 4 bases from J, leaving 14 bases between. CDR1 and CDR2 (germline): MNHEY, SVGAGI. CDR3 in amino acids: CASKESSGYNEQFF. In nucleotides, the CDR3 is TGTGCCAGCAAAGAGAGTAGCGGATACAATGAGCAGTTCTTC.

V and J are TRBV18 and TRBJ1-1; 8 bases align to TRBD1. The CDR3 extends over 13 amino acids. CDR1 and CDR2 from the germline V gene are KGHSH and LQKENI. J lost 1 base, V lost 8 bases, and 3 bases had no gene match. CDR3 loop: CASKQGENTEAFF. The CDR3 region has the DNA TGTGCCAGCAAACAGGGGGAGAACACTGAAGCTTTCTTT.

This chain joins TRBV6-5 and TRBJ1-2, with D possibly matching TRBD1 (5 bases). The CDR3 consists of 15 residues. Germline lookup yields CDR1 MNHEY and CDR2 SVGAGI. Between the trimmed V and J ends, which lost 0 bases and 4 bases, there was a span of 12 bases. This CDR3 is CASSYSVTASYGYTF. The CDR3 DNA is TGTGCCAGCAGTTACTCCGTGACAGCGAGCTATGGCTACACCTTC.

The J gene is TRBJ2-1, the V gene TRBV9; D not resolved. The V and J ends lost 4 bases and 0 bases respectively, with 11 bases between them. Germline assignment: CDR1 SGDLS and CDR2 YYNGEE. This CDR3 has 15 amino acids. The CDR3 region has the DNA TGTGCCAGCAGCCCTCATAGGAGCTCCTACAATGAGCAGTTCTTC. The encoded protein is CASSPHRSSYNEQFF.

This chain links TRBV7-3 with TRBJ2-3, with a tentative D call TRBD2 (6 bases). The length of the CDR3 is 13 residues. V was clipped by 3 bases and J by 6 bases, with 10 bases between them. The germline V gene has CDR1 SGHTA and CDR2 FQGTGA. CDR3 loop: CASSLGGKDTQYF. The CDR3 coding sequence is TGTGCCAGCAGCTTGGGGGGAAAGGATACGCAGTATTTT.

The V and J genes are TRBV7-9 and TRBJ1-1; 7 positions agree with TRBD1. Trimming took 5 bases from V and 1 from J; bases not matched to a gene: 7. This CDR3 comprises 15 residues. The V gene's germline CDR1 is SEHNR and CDR2 FQNEAQ (reference sequence). The DNA of the CDR3 is TGTGCCAGCAGCCCTCGACAGGGAGCGAACACTGAAGCTTTCTTT. It encodes CASSPRQGANTEAFF.

This clone was observed a single time. The chain has TRBV7-3 and TRBJ2-3; TRBD2 matches at 9 bases. The CDR3 has 17 residues. CDR1 is SGHTA, CDR2 FQGTGA, per germline. The V and J ends lost 5 bases and 4 bases, in that order; junction bases with no gene match: 13. Here the CDR3 reads CASSPLGGGAYSDTQYF. CDR3 sequence (DNA): TGTGCCAGCAGCCCCCTTGGCGGGGGGGCCTACTCAGATACGCAGTATTTT.

J is TRBJ2-7 and V is TRBV11-1; 8 bases are a match to TRBD1. The germline CDR1 and CDR2 sequences are SGHAT and FQDESV (reference sequence). J gave up 7 bases and V 4 bases, and 9 bases lay outside the gene matches. The CDR3 sequence is 14 residues long. CDR3 in DNA: TGTGCCAGCAGCTCACCACAGGGGGAAAGAGAGCAGTACTTC. This encodes CASSSPQGEREQYF.

The V call is TRBV28, the J call TRBJ1-4; 11 nucleotides align to TRBD1. Germline-derived CDR1 and CDR2 are MDHEN and SYDVKM. J gave up 8 bases and V 4 bases, and 6 bases lay outside the gene matches. This CDR3 contains 15 residues. The CDR3 reads CASSSPGTGGEKLFF. The CDR3 DNA reads TGTGCCAGCAGTTCCCCCGGGACAGGGGGAGAAAAACTGTTTTTT.

The gene calls are TRBV6-5 and TRBJ2-1; D ambiguous. In germline, CDR1 is MNHEY, CDR2 SVGAGI. The CDR3 covers 15 residues. V lost 0 bases and J 3 bases, leaving 9 bases between the germline ends. CDR3 in amino acids: CASSYSIYSYNEQFF. Written as DNA, the CDR3 is TGTGCCAGCAGTTACTCGATCTACAGCTACAATGAGCAGTTCTTC.

The chain has TRBV6-5 and TRBJ2-7; D is unclear. The CDR3 spans 11 residues. Germline V gives CDR1 MNHEY, CDR2 SVGAGI. The V and J ends lost 2 bases and 6 bases respectively, with 5 bases between them. The CDR3 nucleotides read TGTGCCAGCAGTTACGCAGGCGAGCAGTACTTC. This codes for CASSYAGEQYF.